The entry that follows covers one TCR beta chain sequence. Its antigen is as yet unknown. The entry originates in a study of T-cell memory formation after mild COVID-19. Study-wide findings and caveats: Clones which contracted sat mainly in CM and EM if CD4+, and in EMRA if CD8+.

5'RACE primed from the constant segment yielded TCR alpha and TCR beta cDNA libraries bearing sample barcodes and UMIs. TCRdb re-derived calls from the 5' RACE reads in MiXCR, one entry per CDR3 protein. The top ten hold around a fifth of the sample, which has roughly 300,000 distinct CDR3 sequences, 8% to 10% seen once. This receptor was obtained from a man younger than 35 who had mild COVID-19 (a few samples of this study predate the infection). Cell type and time point are not known. What was sequenced was PBMCs or a T cell subset sorted from them (not recorded which).

Written as DNA, the CDR3 is TGCAGTGCTCTCAGAGAGAGGAACACTGAAGCTTTCTTT. Its translation is CSALRERNTEAFF. This rearrangement joins TRBV20-1 to TRBJ1-1; the D is unclear. The CDR3 is made up of 13 amino acids. Trimming left V 5 bases short and J 1 base short, with 11 bases between. CDR1 DFQATT and CDR2 SNEGSKA come from the germline V gene (reference sequence).